The following is a T cell receptor beta chain sequence with its context. V gave up 4 bases and J gave up 2 bases, with 17 bases separating them. The CDR3 length is 17 residues. Looked up from germline, CDR1 is KGHSH and CDR2 is LQKENI. These data are taken from a study of immune cell composition in non-small cell lung cancer. Sequencing was performed with immunoSEQ multiplex PCR; in TCRdb, only in-frame clones are kept and a portion is missing. The sample carries 4,000 to 5,500 clones, about 80% recorded once. The chain joins TRBV18 to TRBJ2-2; D is perhaps TRBD1 (7 bases). The sequence was obtained from a human donor with non-small cell lung cancer. The sample comprised lung tumor tissue. The CDR3 sequence: CASSQLPQGGNTGELFF. The DNA of the CDR3 is TGTGCCAGCTCACAGCTACCCCAGGGGGGAAACACCGGGGAGCTGTTTTTT. Full variable domain (rest looked up from reference TRBV18 and TRBJ2-2): NAGVMQNPRHLVRRRGQEARLRCSPMKGHSHVYWYRQLPEEGLKFMVYLQKENIIDESGMPKERFSAEFPKEGPSILRIQQVVRGDSAAYFCASSQLPQGGNTGELFFGEGSRLTVL.